This T cell receptor (beta chain) was captured in a study of blood T cell repertoires in COVID-19. Looking at the study overall: Specimens from acute and convalescent COVID-19 originated in the United States, Italy and Spain. Nucleic acid was either cDNA or gDNA, and it came from T cells, B-cell-depleted T cells, or PBMCs.

V shed 1 base and J 3 bases; nucleotides not matched to a gene: 7. From germline, CDR1 is SGHRS and CDR2 YFSETQ. The CDR3 is made up of 17 amino acids. Authors' methods: The assay estimated nucleated cells by amplifying reference gene primers. Clones were read by immunoSEQ multiplex PCR, and TCRdb kept only the in-frame ones, dropping some. D and trimming come from the DNA, and the V and J calls and clone size come from that table. The table shows under 200,000 clones, with approximately 91% occurring only once. This sequence originates from a man between 18 and 29 years old with active or convalescent COVID-19. Source material: peripheral blood. The chain couples TRBV5-1 to TRBJ2-1; 10 bases fit TRBD1. CDR3 loop: CASSLYGDRGVYNEQFF. The CDR3 DNA reads as TGCGCCAGCAGCTTGTACGGGGACAGGGGCGTCTACAATGAGCAGTTCTTC.